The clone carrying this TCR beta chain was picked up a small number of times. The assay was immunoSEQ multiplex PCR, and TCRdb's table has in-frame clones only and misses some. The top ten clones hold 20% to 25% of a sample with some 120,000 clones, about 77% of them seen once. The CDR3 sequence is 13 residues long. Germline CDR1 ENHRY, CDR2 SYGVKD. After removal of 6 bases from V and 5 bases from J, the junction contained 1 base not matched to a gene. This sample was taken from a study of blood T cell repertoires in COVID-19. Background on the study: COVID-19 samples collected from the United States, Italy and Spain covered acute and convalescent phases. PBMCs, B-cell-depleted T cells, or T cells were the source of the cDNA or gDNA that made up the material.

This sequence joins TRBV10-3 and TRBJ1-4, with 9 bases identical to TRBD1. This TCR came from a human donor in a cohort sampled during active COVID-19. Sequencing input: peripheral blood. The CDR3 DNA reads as TGTGCCATCAGGGGGACAGGGAATGAAAAACTGTTTTTT. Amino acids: CAIRGTGNEKLFF.